This TCR beta chain was found in a study of T cells in Graves' hyperthyroidism and ophthalmopathy. RNA transcripts provided the source from which TCR beta CDR3 regions were amplified. HTBI primers were used for first-round RT-PCR of the TCR CDR3. TCRdb fed the multiplex PCR reads into MiXCR, producing one record per CDR3 protein. This sample yields fewer than 450,000 distinct CDR3 sequences, of which more than 12% are seen a single time; 28% belongs to the top ten. Germline lookup yields CDR1 KGHSH and CDR2 LQKENI. The CDR3 contains 15 residues. The V and J ends lost 2 bases and 2 bases respectively, with 13 bases between them. This clonotype was observed many times.

The sequence derives from a man aged 45-65 years with Graves' ophthalmopathy. The chain couples TRBV18 to TRBJ2-7, with a tentative D call TRBD1 (6 bases). Sequenced: blood. Here the CDR3 reads CASSPDRRPTYEQYF. In nucleotides, the CDR3 is TGTGCCAGCTCACCAGACAGGAGGCCCACCTACGAGCAGTACTTC.